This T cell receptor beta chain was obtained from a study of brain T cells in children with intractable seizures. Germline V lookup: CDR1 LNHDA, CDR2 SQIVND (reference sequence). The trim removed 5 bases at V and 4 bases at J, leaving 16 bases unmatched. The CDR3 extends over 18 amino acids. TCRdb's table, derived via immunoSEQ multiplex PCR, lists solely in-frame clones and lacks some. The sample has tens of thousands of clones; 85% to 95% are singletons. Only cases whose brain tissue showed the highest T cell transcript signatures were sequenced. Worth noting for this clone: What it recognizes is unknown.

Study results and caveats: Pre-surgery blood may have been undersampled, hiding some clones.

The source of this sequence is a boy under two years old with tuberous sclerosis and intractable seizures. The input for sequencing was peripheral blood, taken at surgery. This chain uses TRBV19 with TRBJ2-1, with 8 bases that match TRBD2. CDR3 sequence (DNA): TGTGCCAGTAGTTGGTATGTTTGGCGGGAGGCCTCTTACAATGAGCAGTTCTTC. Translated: CASSWYVWREASYNEQFF.